This T cell receptor (beta chain) was profiled in a study of blood T cell repertoires in COVID-19 (dated by TCRdb to the early 2020s). Looking at the study overall: Collaborator samples came from the United States, Italy and Spain and covered acute and convalescent phases of COVID-19. The prospective study material was composed of cDNA or gDNA derived from T cells, B-cell-depleted T cells, or PBMCs. The samples were drawn from the first 160 participants of the ongoing ImmuneRACE study and from roughly 1,300 subjects provided by 6 global collaborators. A de-identified subject ID, COVID-19 status, age in years and sex were almost always included in the sample metadata. Deeply sampled blood TCRbeta repertoires from subjects exposed to, actively infected with, or recovered from COVID-19 were included in the dataset. HLA class I and class II types, where available, came from metadata supplied by the sample provider rather than from assay-based typing. The repertoires were released in a freely available public database meant as a resource for research on the immune response to SARS-CoV-2.

The junction shows trimming of 6 bases on V and 3 bases on J, plus 14 bases between the germline ends. From the cysteine up to the phenylalanine, the CDR3 has a length of 15 residues. Only CDR3 DNA remains: 45 bases, in frame from the first base. CDR1 and CDR2 are drawn from the germline V gene: MDHEN, SYDVKM. TCRbeta CDR3 regions were amplified from genomic DNA using the immunoSEQ Assay, a bias-controlled multiplex PCR. On the study's bioinformatics: Within the assay, amplification of reference gene primers was used to estimate how many nucleated cells each sample contained. To quantify the absolute abundance of each unique TCRbeta CDR3 rearrangement, sequence reads were collapsed and filtered. Productive Simpson clonality was computed per sample as the square root of Simpson's diversity index over productive rearrangements. TCRdb took this table from immuneACCESS and kept in-frame rearrangements with V and J called. Such tables lack part of the clones; where checked against another copy, unresolved V genes explain under half of the gap, and the rest is unexplained. Clonal size and the V and J genes are those of that table, whereas D and trimming came from the DNA. Within this sample are more than 85,000 clones, with about 80% of them counted one time only. Roughly 4% of the sample comes from the top ten.

Each collaborating institution followed its own protocols to collect whole blood in K2EDTA tubes. For TCRbeta analysis, collaborators shipped samples in one of three forms: frozen whole blood, isolated PBMCs, or DNA extracted from either of those sample types. Overall study outcomes, separate from this receptor: Clinical and demographic metadata were provided uncurated, with the amount varying by source and participant.

To note about this clone: No antigen is known for it. There are no base qualities to consult, and no much larger clone falls within one base.

The sequencing sample was made of peripheral blood. This TCR came from a woman aged 50 to 65 with acute or convalescent COVID-19. The chain is assembled from TRBV28 and TRBJ2-2, with an unclear D gene assignment. CDR3 protein: CASSFLSSDTGELFF. The nucleotide sequence is given as TGTGCCAGCAGCTTCCTCTCCAGTGACACCGGGGAGCTGTTTTTT.